This T cell receptor (beta chain) was retrieved from a study of T cells after yellow fever vaccination. Comments on this clonotype: Its antigen is undetermined.

Whole-study findings and limits: Contamination by abundant bulk-population clonotypes could be present in FACS-sorted repertoires. Reappearance after the booster was seen for most primary-vaccination clones, at 95% to 97% CD4 and roughly 90% CD8. It was a small share of clonotypes that appeared in both CD4 and CD8 compartments.

The CDR3 covers 14 residues. V was shortened by 2 bases and J by 4 bases, with 12 bases between the two germline ends. The germline V gene has CDR1 SGHKS and CDR2 YYEKEE (reference sequence). Production of TCR cDNA was by 5'RACE template switching, which also added a universal primer site and UMIs. TCRdb processed the 5' RACE reads anew with MiXCR; each CDR3 protein has one entry. The sample has a few hundred thousand distinct CDR3 sequences; about 3.5% are singletons. The material was PBMCs, obtained on the day of the yellow fever booster vaccination. The chain joins TRBV5-5 to TRBJ1-2, with TRBD1 as a possible D gene (5 bases). The source is a man between 18 and 29 years old who received the YFV17D yellow fever vaccine. CDR3 loop: CASSLQRRGYGYTF. CDR3 coding DNA: TGTGCCAGCAGCTTACAGAGAAGGGGCTATGGCTACACCTTC.